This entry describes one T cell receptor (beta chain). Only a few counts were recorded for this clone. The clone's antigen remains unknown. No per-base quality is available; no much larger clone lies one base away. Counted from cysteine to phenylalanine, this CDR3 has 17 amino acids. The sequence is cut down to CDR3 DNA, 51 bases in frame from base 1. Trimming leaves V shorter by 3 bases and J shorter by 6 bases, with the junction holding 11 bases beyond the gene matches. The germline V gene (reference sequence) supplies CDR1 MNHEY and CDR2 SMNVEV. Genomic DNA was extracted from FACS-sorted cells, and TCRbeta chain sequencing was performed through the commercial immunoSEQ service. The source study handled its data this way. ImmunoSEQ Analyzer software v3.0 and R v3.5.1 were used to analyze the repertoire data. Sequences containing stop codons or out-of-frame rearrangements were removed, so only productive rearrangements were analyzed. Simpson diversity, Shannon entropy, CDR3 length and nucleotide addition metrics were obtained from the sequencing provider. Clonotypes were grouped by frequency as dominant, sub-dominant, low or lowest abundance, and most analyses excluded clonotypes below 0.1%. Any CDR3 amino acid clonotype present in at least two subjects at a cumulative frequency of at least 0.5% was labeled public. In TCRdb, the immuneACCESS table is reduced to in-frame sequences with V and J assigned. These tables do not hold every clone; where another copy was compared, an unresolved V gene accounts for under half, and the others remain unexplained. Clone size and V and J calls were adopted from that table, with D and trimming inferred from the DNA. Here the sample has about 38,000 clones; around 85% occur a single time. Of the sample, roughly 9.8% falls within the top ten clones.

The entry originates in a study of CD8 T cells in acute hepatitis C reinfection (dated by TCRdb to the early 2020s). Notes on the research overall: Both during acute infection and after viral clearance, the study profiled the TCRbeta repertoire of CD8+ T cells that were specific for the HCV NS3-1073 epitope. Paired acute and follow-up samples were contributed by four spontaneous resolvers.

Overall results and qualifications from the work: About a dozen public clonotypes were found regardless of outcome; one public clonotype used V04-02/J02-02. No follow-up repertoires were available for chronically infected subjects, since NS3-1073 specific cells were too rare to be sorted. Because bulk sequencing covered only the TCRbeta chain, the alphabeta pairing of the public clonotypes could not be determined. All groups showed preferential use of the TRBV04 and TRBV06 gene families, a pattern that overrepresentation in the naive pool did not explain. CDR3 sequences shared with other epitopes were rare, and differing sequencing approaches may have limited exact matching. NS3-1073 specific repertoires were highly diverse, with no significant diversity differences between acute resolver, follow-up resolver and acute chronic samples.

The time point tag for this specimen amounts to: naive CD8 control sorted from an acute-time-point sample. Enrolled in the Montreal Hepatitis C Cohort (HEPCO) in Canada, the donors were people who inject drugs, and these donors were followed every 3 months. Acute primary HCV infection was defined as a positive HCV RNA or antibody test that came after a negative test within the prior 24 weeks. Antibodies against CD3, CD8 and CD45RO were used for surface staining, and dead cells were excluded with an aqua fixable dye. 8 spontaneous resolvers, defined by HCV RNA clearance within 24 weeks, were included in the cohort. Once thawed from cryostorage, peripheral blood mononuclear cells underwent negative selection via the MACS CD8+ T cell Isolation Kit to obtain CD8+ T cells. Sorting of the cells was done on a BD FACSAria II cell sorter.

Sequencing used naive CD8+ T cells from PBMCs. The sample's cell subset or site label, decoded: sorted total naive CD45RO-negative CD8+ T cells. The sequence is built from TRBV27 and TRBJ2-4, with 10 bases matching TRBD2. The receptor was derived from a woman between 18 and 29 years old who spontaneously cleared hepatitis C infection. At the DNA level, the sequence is TGTGCCAGCAGTTTGGGGCAGCGGGAGGGATTTGTAAACATTCAGTACTTC. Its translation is CASSLGQREGFVNIQYF.